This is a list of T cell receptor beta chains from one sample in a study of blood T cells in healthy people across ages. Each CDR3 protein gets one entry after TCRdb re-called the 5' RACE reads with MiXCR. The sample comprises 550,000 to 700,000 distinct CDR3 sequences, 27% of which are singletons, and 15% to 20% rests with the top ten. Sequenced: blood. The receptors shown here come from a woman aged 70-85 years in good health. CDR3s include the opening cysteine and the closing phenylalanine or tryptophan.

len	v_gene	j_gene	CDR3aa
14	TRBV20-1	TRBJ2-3	CSARVSGVTDTQYF
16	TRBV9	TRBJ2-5	CASSVEGSGGAETQYF
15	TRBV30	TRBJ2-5	CAWSPSGALGVTQYF
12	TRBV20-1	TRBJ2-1	CSASGIHNEQFF
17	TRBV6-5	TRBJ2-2	CASSYSMRAPTPGELFF
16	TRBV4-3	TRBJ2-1	CASSQEWEPSYNEQFF
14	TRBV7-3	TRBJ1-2	CASSPSGYSRGYTF
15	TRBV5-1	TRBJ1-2	CASSLVGTALAGYTF
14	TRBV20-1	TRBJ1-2	CSARGGDSHYGYIF
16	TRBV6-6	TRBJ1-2	CASSYVPQGTNYGYTF
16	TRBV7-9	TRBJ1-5	CASSLGGGLSNQPQHF
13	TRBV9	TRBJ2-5	CASSGGLADSEFF
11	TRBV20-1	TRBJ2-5	CSAVRGETQYF
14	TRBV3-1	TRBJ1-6	CASSSGTENSPLHF
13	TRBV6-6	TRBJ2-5	CASSYTRIETQYF
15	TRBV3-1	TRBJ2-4	CASSQTSGDKNIQYF
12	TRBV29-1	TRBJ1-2	CSVTGTGGGYTF
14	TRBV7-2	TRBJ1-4	CASSLIGFNEKLFF
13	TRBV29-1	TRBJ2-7	CSARGQPYYEQYF
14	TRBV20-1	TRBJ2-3	CSARDLANTDTQYF
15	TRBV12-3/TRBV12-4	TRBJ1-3	CASSGRVHSGNTIYF
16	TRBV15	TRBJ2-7	CATSGRASNRDHEQYF
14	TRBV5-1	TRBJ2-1	CASSIQPTADEQFF
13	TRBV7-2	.	CASSLLREVEQYF
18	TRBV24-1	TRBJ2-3	CATSDFVKGAGGTDTQYF
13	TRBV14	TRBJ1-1	CASTYTANTEAFF
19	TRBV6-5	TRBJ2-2	CASSYSGLAGGRGTGELFF
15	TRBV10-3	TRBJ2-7	CAISQAGGGIYEQYF
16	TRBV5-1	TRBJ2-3	CASSLGGQGASDTQYF
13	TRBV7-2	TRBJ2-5	CASSAGQQETQYF
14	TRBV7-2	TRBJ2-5	CASSLARAQETQYF
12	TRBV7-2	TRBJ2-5	CASSLMEETQYF
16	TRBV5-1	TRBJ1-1	CASSLEGIRMNTEAFF
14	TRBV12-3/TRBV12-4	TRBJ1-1	CASRLDPMNTEAFF
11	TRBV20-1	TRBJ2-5	CSLGLWETQYF
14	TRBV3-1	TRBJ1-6	CASSQLGLNSPLHF
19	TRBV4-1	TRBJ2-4	CASSQAKVSDRAAKNIQYF
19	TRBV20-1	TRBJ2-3	CSARDPTSGGLYSTDTQYF
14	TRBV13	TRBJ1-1	CASSFGLSDTEAFF
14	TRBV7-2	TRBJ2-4	CASSLPKAKNIQYF
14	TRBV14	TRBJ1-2	CASSQGPTNYGYTF
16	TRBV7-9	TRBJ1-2	CASSLGVGQDDYGYTF
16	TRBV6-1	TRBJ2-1	CASSPRGGEMGNEQFF
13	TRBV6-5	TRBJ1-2	CASSLWTGGGYTF
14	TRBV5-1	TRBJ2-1	CASSLTKPYNEQFF
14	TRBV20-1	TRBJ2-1	CSADESGAYNEQFF
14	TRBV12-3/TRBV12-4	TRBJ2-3	CASSGLAVLDTQYF
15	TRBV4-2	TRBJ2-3	CASSQAGGNTGTQYF
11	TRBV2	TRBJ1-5	CASSEGRDKHF
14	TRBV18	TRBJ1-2	CASSPPTVLGGYTF
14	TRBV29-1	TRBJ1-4	CSASGQGWNEKLFF
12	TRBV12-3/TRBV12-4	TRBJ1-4	CASSRTGYGLFF
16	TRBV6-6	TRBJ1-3	CASSRSQQGIENTIYF
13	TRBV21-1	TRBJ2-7	CASSKKGWNEQYF